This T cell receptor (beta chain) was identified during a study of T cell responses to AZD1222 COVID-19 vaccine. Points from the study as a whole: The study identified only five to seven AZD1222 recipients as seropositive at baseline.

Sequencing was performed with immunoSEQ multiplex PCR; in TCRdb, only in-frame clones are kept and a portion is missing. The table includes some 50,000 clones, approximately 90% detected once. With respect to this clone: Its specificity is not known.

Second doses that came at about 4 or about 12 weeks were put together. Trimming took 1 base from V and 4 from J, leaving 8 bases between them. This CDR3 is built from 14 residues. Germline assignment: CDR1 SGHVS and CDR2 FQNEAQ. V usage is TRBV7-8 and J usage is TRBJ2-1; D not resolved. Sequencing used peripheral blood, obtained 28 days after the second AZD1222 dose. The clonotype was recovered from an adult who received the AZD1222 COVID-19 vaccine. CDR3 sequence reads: CASSLVLGYNEQFF. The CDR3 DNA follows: TGTGCCAGCAGCTTAGTTCTAGGGTACAATGAGCAGTTCTTC.